The 14 T cell receptor beta chains listed next were all sequenced from one sample in a study of blood T cells in healthy people across ages. Using a J-beta primer mix together with a sample-barcoded 5' primer, a second PCR was run for roughly 7 to 12 cycles. TCRdb fed the 5' RACE reads into MiXCR, producing one record per CDR3 protein. The sample yields about 930,000 distinct CDR3 sequences, under 35% seen once. These records were also assigned to another study, of T cells of mothers and their children.

Sequencing was performed on blood. These receptor sequences come from a woman between 35 and 50 years old in good health.

This chain uses TRBV14 with TRBJ1-2; tentatively, D is TRBD1 (6 bases). The CDR3 extends over 16 amino acids. CDR1 and CDR2 from the germline V gene are SGHDN and FVKESK. V shed 4 bases and J shed 3 bases, with 18 bases lying between them. CDR3 loop: CASSLAGAGRDYGYTF. The DNA for the CDR3 is TGTGCCAGCAGCCTCGCGGGGGCAGGGCGGGACTATGGCTACACCTTC. The full variable domain, completed using reference TRBV14 and TRBJ1-2, is EAGVTQFPSHSVIEKGQTVTLRCDPISGHDNLYWYRRVMGKEIKFLLHFVKESKQDESGMPNNRFLAERTGGTYSTLKVQPAELEDSGVYFCASSLAGAGRDYGYTFGSGTRLTVV.

This clonotype rates as medium-sized (0.01 to 0.1%). The genes are TRBV4-1 and TRBJ1-5; D is perhaps TRBD1 (5 bases). CDR1 and CDR2 (germline): MGHRA, YSYEKL. The CDR3 totals 15 residues. V was cut by 4 bases and J by 5 bases, with 15 bases left in between. The DNA of the CDR3 is TGCGCCAGCAGCCCATGGCAGGGAGGGGATCAGCCCCAGCATTTT. It encodes CASSPWQGGDQPQHF.

The rearrangement links TRBV28 to TRBJ2-5; D possibly corresponds to TRBD2 (7 bases). CDR1 is MDHEN, CDR2 SYDVKM, per germline. This CDR3 is built from 13 residues. V was cut by 7 bases and J by 3 bases, with 12 bases left in between. In DNA, the CDR3 is TGTGCCAGCAATGAGGGGGGGAAAGAGACCCAGTACTTC. Its translation: CASNEGGKETQYF.

The chain is built from TRBV7-2 and TRBJ1-2; 8 bases are a match to TRBD1. The CDR3 is 16 amino acids. Germline V gives CDR1 SGHTA, CDR2 FQGNSA. V shed 6 bases, J shed 4 bases, and the junction held 13 bases outside the gene matches. The CDR3: CASSPWANQGAYGYTF. Here the CDR3 DNA reads TGTGCCAGCAGTCCTTGGGCTAACCAGGGGGCCTATGGCTACACCTTC.

CDR3 sequence: CASSFPGGAGGYTF. The CDR3 bases are TGTGCCAGCAGCTTCCCAGGGGGCGCGGGTGGCTACACCTTC. This chain joins TRBV7-2 and TRBJ1-2, with 8 bases matching TRBD1. The CDR3 has 14 residues. Looked up from germline, CDR1 is SGHTA and CDR2 is FQGNSA. V lost 3 bases and J lost 7; bases outside the gene matches: 7.

The V and J genes are TRBV28 and TRBJ2-1; D might be TRBD1 (5 bases). The length of the CDR3 is 12 residues. Germline values: CDR1 MDHEN, CDR2 SYDVKM. The germline V and J ends were trimmed by 5 bases and 14 bases, with 16 bases remaining between them. The CDR3 DNA reads as TGTGCCAGCAGTGTCAATACAGGCGGAGAGTTCTTC. Its translation: CASSVNTGGEFF.

This clonotype was seen a handful of times. The chain uses TRBV4-1 and TRBJ2-1; 11 bases are shared with TRBD2. J lost 4 bases, V lost 1 base, and 3 bases had no gene match. CDR1 and CDR2 (germline): MGHRA, YSYEKL. The CDR3 loop spans 16 amino acids. CDR3 sequence: CASSQVGTSGYNEQFF. CDR3 bases: TGCGCCAGCAGCCAAGTAGGGACTAGCGGATACAATGAGCAGTTCTTC.

The rearrangement links TRBV20-1 to TRBJ2-3; D gene ambiguous. CDR3 length: 14 residues. Germline V gene data show CDR1 as DFQATT and CDR2 as SNEGSKA (reference sequence). V was clipped by 3 bases and J by 9 bases, with 19 bases between them. The CDR3, as DNA: TGCAGTGCTAGTGAAGACACCCGGCCCTACACGCAGTATTTT. Protein product: CSASEDTRPYTQYF.

The V and J genes are TRBV21-1 and TRBJ1-2; the table's TRBD1 call for D was not verified on the DNA. TRBV21-1 constitutes a pseudogene. The CDR3 extends over 18 amino acids. The CDR3 DNA sequence: TGTGCCAGCAGCCCTGACCGGGTGGCCAGGGCTTCTAACTATGGCTACACCTTC. It yields the protein CASSPDRVARASNYGYTF.

This clonotype was recorded many times. The rearrangement uses TRBV15 and TRBJ2-1; D remains unclear. The CDR3 sequence is 12 residues long. CDR1 is LNHNV, CDR2 YYDKDF, per germline (reference sequence). The V gene lost 5 bases and the J gene lost 8 bases, with 10 bases spanning the gap. CDR3 DNA sequence: TGTGCCACCAGCCCACTTAGGGATGAGCAGTTCTTC. This codes for CATSPLRDEQFF.

The chain recombines TRBV14 with TRBJ2-5, with 9 bases aligning to TRBD2. Germline-derived CDR1 and CDR2 are SGHDN and FVKESK. This CDR3 is 16 amino acids long. The V gene end was trimmed by 4 bases and the J gene end by 1 base; junction bases not matched to a gene: 7. As DNA, the CDR3 is TGTGCCAGCAGCCCCTTTAGCGGGGGATTCCAAGAGACCCAGTACTTC. Translating gives CASSPFSGGFQETQYF.

The chain links TRBV12-3 or TRBV12-4 to TRBJ1-5; no firm D call. With 1 base removed from V and 7 bases from J, the gap between germline ends came to 8 bases. The CDR3 has 13 residues. In nucleotides, the CDR3 is TGTGCCAGCAGTTTAGGGGAGAGGCAGCCCCAGCATTTT. Translated: CASSLGERQPQHF.

This clonotype was seen a few times. This CDR3 reads CASTFKGYQETQYF. The CDR3 DNA follows: TGTGCCAGCACCTTTAAGGGGTACCAAGAGACCCAGTACTTC. The genes are TRBV7-2 and TRBJ2-5; D might be TRBD1 (5 bases). Germline CDR1 SGHTA, CDR2 FQGNSA. The CDR3 consists of 14 residues. Trimming cost V 7 bases and J 0 bases, with 12 bases left between them.

This clonotype was counted only a few times. The chain carries TRBV5-1 and TRBJ2-3; D not resolved. V was shortened by 5 bases and J by 0 bases, with 10 bases between the two germline ends. Germline lookup yields CDR1 SGHRS and CDR2 YFSETQ. The CDR3 has 14 residues. DNA of the CDR3: TGCGCCAGCAGGGACGGCCCTAGCACAGATACGCAGTATTTT. It codes for CASRDGPSTDTQYF.